These T cell receptor beta chains were read from a single sample in a study of T cell responses to AZD1222 COVID-19 vaccine. Data came from immunoSEQ multiplex PCR; TCRdb stores just in-frame clones and leaves some out. The repertoire holds around 67,000 clones, with roughly 85% as singletons. Sample: peripheral blood, taken 28 days after the second AZD1222 dose. Receptor source: an adult who received the AZD1222 COVID-19 vaccine. CDR3s include the opening cysteine and the closing phenylalanine or tryptophan. The D gene is left open where the match is weak. Size tells how often a clone was seen (once, few, many) or the class of an expanded clone, and some rows leave it out.

size,D,V,J,CDR3,DNA
.,TRBD1,TRBV10-3,TRBJ2-5,CAINSGQGGQETQYF,TGTGCCATCAACTCGGGACAGGGGGGTCAAGAGACCCAGTACTTC
.,.,TRBV11-2,TRBJ1-4,CASSLVADTNEKLFF,TGTGCCAGCAGCTTAGTTGCAGATACTAATGAAAAACTGTTTTTT
.,.,TRBV18,TRBJ1-1,CASSPLGTGAEAFF,TGTGCCAGCTCACCACTCGGCACGGGGGCTGAAGCTTTCTTT
.,.,TRBV6-4,TRBJ2-1,CASSDRDNNEQFF,TGTGCCAGCAGTGACCGGGACAACAATGAGCAGTTCTTC
.,.,TRBV28,TRBJ2-7,CASRLSASFAYEQYF,TGTGCCAGCAGACTTAGCGCTAGTTTCGCCTACGAGCAGTACTTC
.,.,TRBV9,TRBJ1-1,CASSVEPGALMNTEAFF,TGTGCCAGCAGCGTAGAGCCCGGGGCCCTTATGAACACTGAAGCTTTCTTT
.,TRBD2,TRBV24-1,TRBJ2-1,CATRRGGVGYNEQFF,TGTGCCACCAGGAGGGGAGGGGTCGGGTACAATGAGCAGTTCTTC
.,.,TRBV20-1,TRBJ1-3,CSASLSGTGNTIYF,TGCAGTGCTAGTCTCTCAGGGACTGGAAACACCATATATTTT
few,.,TRBV28,TRBJ1-2,CASSLSSGAFGYGYTF,TGTGCCAGCAGTTTATCTTCGGGGGCCTTCGGCTATGGCTACACCTTC
.,.,TRBV7-9,TRBJ1-2,CASSLGQTSYGYTF,TGTGCCAGCAGCTTAGGCCAGACAAGCTATGGCTACACCTTC
.,TRBD1,TRBV6-2/TRBV6-3,TRBJ1-1,CASSSGTGAEAFF,TGTGCCAGCAGCTCCGGGACAGGGGCAGAAGCTTTCTTT
.,.,TRBV11-3,TRBJ1-5,CASSLVGVDSTNQPQHF,TGTGCCAGCAGCTTAGTAGGGGTCGACAGTACTAATCAGCCCCAGCATTTT
.,.,TRBV6-1,TRBJ2-3,CASSEAAPSLITDTQYF,TGTGCCAGCAGTGAAGCAGCCCCGAGCCTAATTACAGATACGCAGTATTTT
once,.,TRBV4-2,TRBJ1-1,CASSLNGGNTEAFF,TGTGCCAGCAGCCTCAACGGGGGGAACACTGAAGCTTTCTTT
.,TRBD1,TRBV2,TRBJ2-5,CASRDRAETQYF,TGTGCCAGCAGGGACAGGGCTGAGACCCAGTACTTC
.,.,TRBV27,TRBJ1-2,CASKSTVYGYTF,TGTGCCAGCAAGTCGACGGTCTATGGCTACACCTTC
once,.,TRBV6-1,TRBJ1-6,CASSEFETASNSPLHF,TGTGCCAGCAGTGAATTCGAGACAGCGTCCAATTCACCCCTCCACTTT
.,.,TRBV28,TRBJ1-6,CASSLGRHFYNSPLHF,TGTGCCAGCAGTTTGGGACGCCATTTCTATAATTCACCCCTCCACTTT
.,.,TRBV19,TRBJ2-1,CASNPRSGLLDEQFF,TGTGCCAGTAACCCCAGGAGCGGCTTACTCGATGAGCAGTTCTTC
.,.,TRBV5-1,TRBJ1-5,CASSFFYRPQHF,TGCGCCAGCAGCTTTTTTTATCGCCCCCAGCATTTT
.,.,TRBV9,TRBJ1-2,CASRGGVDGYTF,TGTGCCAGCAGAGGAGGGGTTGATGGCTACACCTTC
.,TRBD1,TRBV19,TRBJ2-5,CASSIRTGLETQYF,TGTGCCAGTAGTATCCGGACAGGGTTGGAGACCCAGTACTTC
.,TRBD2,TRBV11-3,TRBJ2-3,CASSPGTSGRTDTQYF,TGTGCCAGCAGCCCGGGGACTAGCGGGCGCACAGATACGCAGTATTTT
.,TRBD1,TRBV28,TRBJ1-5,CASSLGTGEEEGNQPQHF,TGTGCCAGCAGTTTGGGGACAGGGGAGGAGGAGGGCAATCAGCCCCAGCATTTT
.,.,TRBV30,TRBJ1-4,CAWADSLYEKLFF,TGTGCCTGGGCCGACAGTCTCTATGAAAAACTGTTTTTT
.,.,TRBV5-1,TRBJ1-3,CASSLEGNTIYF,TGCGCCAGCAGCTTAGAAGGAAACACCATATATTTT
.,.,TRBV9,TRBJ1-1,CASSRGAGAEGTEAFF,TGTGCCAGCAGCAGAGGAGCAGGGGCAGAGGGCACTGAAGCTTTCTTT
.,TRBD1,TRBV18,TRBJ2-1,CASSPDRGLNEQFF,TGTGCCAGCTCGCCCGACAGGGGGCTCAATGAGCAGTTCTTC